This T cell receptor beta chain comes out of a study of T cells in Graves' hyperthyroidism and ophthalmopathy. This CDR3 spans 14 amino acids. The germline gives CDR1 LGHDT, CDR2 YNNKEL (reference sequence). Deletions cut 4 bases from V and 5 bases from J, with 12 bases between. Hyperthyroidism was newly diagnosed in patients aged 18 to 65 (duration under 2 months). This clonotype was recorded at least ten times. Its antigen is not identified. General study findings and limits: Most clonotypes expanded in thyroid above 0.001 were likewise present in blood.

The source material, RNA transcripts, was used to amplify TCR beta CDR3 regions. Initially, a first-round RT-PCR of the TCR CDR3 employed the HTBI primer set. From the multiplex PCR reads, TCRdb called clonotypes with MiXCR, one entry per CDR3 protein. The repertoire holds about 720,000 distinct CDR3 sequences, with roughly 20% as singletons. The V and J genes are TRBV3-1 and TRBJ2-1, with a weak D call TRBD1 (6 bases). Sequenced: blood. This TCR was sampled from a woman aged 45 to 65 with Graves' hyperthyroidism that later progressed to Graves' ophthalmopathy. In nucleotides, the CDR3 is TGTGCCAGCAGCCCCTCAACAGGGAACAATGAGCAGTTCTTC. It specifies CASSPSTGNNEQFF.